Listed below are T cell receptor beta chains from one sample, sequenced in a study of PD-1 blockade in classical Hodgkin lymphoma. TCRdb keeps only in-frame clones here, not all; method: immunoSEQ multiplex PCR. This repertoire shows tens of thousands of clones, almost 85% found once; its top ten account for around 20%. The sequenced sample was peripheral blood mononuclear cells (PBMCs), obtained before the fourth cycle of nivolumab. Source of these receptors: a human donor with classical Hodgkin lymphoma. The CDR3 runs from the conserved cysteine through the conserved F or W. The order of the fields is clone size, D gene, V gene, J gene, CDR3 DNA, CDR3 protein. A D gene is named only where the DNA matches it firmly. A row's size may be missing; if present it is once, few, many or a size class.

.,.,TRBV25-1,TRBJ1-4,TGTGCCAGCAGTGATCCTTACGAAAAACTGTTTTTT,CASSDPYEKLFF
.,.,TRBV7-2,TRBJ1-6,TGTGCCAGCAGCTTAGAAAGCAATTCACCCCTCCACTTT,CASSLESNSPLHF
once,.,TRBV15,TRBJ1-6,TGTGCCACCAGCAGAGACCCGGGCACCTATAATTCACCCCTCCACTTT,CATSRDPGTYNSPLHF
.,.,TRBV18,TRBJ1-3,TGTGCCAGCTCACCAGGGGGGCCTGGAAACACCATATATTTT,CASSPGGPGNTIYF
once,.,TRBV2,TRBJ2-3,TGTGCCAGCAGTGAGAGGCCCATCCCGCAGTATTTT,CASSERPIPQYF
.,TRBD1,TRBV6-1,TRBJ1-5,TGTGCCAGCAGTGGGACAGGGGGCTTTCAGCCCCAGCATTTT,CASSGTGGFQPQHF
.,TRBD2,TRBV4-2,TRBJ2-3,TGTGCCAGCAGCCCCCGGGTTCTAGCGGGGCCCATATCAGATACGCAGTATTTT,CASSPRVLAGPISDTQYF
.,TRBD1,TRBV9,TRBJ2-7,TGTGCCAGCAGCGTATCTACAGGGGACGGGTACGAGCAGTACTTC,CASSVSTGDGYEQYF
.,TRBD1,TRBV11-2,TRBJ2-7,TGTGCCAGCAGCACCGCAGGGGGCGAAGAGCAGTACTTC,CASSTAGGEEQYF
.,.,TRBV6-5,TRBJ1-1,TGTGCCAGCAACCCTGGGGGGCGGATAAGGGCTGAAGCTTTCTTT,CASNPGGRIRAEAFF
.,.,TRBV5-6,TRBJ2-7,TGTGCCAGCAGCTTGTTATCCTACAGGGTGAACGAGCAGTACTTC,CASSLLSYRVNEQYF
.,.,TRBV11-2,TRBJ2-7,TGTGCCAGTAGCCCCGACACCGCTCCCTTCTACGAGCAGTACTTC,CASSPDTAPFYEQYF
few,.,TRBV11-2,TRBJ1-3,TGTGCCAGCAGCTTAGAACCAGGAAACACCATATATTTT,CASSLEPGNTIYF
.,.,TRBV5-5,TRBJ1-1,TGTGCCAGCGCGGCGGAAGTGGACACTGAAGCTTTCTTT,CASAAEVDTEAFF
.,.,TRBV7-2,TRBJ2-7,TGTGCCAGCAGCTTATTAGGGAGCGAGCAGTACTTC,CASSLLGSEQYF
.,.,TRBV9,TRBJ1-3,TGTGCCAGCAGCCCTACGGGACATAGTGGAAACACCATATATTTT,CASSPTGHSGNTIYF
once,.,TRBV7-7,TRBJ2-5,TGTGCCAGCAGCCTACTCCTAGAGACCCAGTACTTC,CASSLLLETQYF
.,.,TRBV9,TRBJ1-3,TGTGCCAGCAGCGTAGTCAGCGGGGGTACTGGAAACACCATATATTTT,CASSVVSGGTGNTIYF
.,.,TRBV5-4,TRBJ2-1,TGTGCCAGCAGCTTGTCCGGGGGAACAAACAATGAGCAGTTCTTC,CASSLSGGTNNEQFF
.,.,TRBV14,TRBJ2-5,TGTGCCAGCAGCCAAGAGGTCCTCAACCAGGAGACCCAGTACTTC,CASSQEVLNQETQYF
.,.,TRBV27,TRBJ1-5,TGTGCCAGCACCACGGTCAGGGGACGTCAGCCCCAGCATTTT,CASTTVRGRQPQHF
.,TRBD1,TRBV15,TRBJ2-1,TGTGCCACCAGCAGAGAGCGACAGGGATCGGATGAGCAGTTCTTC,CATSRERQGSDEQFF
once,.,TRBV7-9,TRBJ1-2,TGTGCCAGCAGCTCACCCATACCTAACTATGGCTACACCTTC,CASSSPIPNYGYTF
.,.,TRBV6-5,TRBJ2-5,TGTGCCAGCAGTTACTCGGTTCTCCAGTACCAAGAGACCCAGTACTTC,CASSYSVLQYQETQYF
.,.,TRBV27,TRBJ2-7,TGTGCCAGCAGTTTCCTACAGGGCGGCGAGCAGTACTTC,CASSFLQGGEQYF
.,.,TRBV9,TRBJ2-6,TGTGCCAGCAGCGTAGATAGGGGGGGACTTGGGGCCAACGTCCTGACTTTC,CASSVDRGGLGANVLTF
large,.,TRBV9,TRBJ1-5,TGTGCCAGTGGAGCCGGGGGTAGCAATCAGCCCCAGCATTTT,CASGAGGSNQPQHF
.,.,TRBV9,TRBJ2-3,TGTGCCAGCAGCGCGGGACTTGGCACAGATACGCAGTATTTT,CASSAGLGTDTQYF
.,.,TRBV9,TRBJ2-3,TGTGCCAGCAGCGTAGGTTCCGACGAAAGCACAGATACGCAGTATTTT,CASSVGSDESTDTQYF
.,.,TRBV15,TRBJ1-3,TGTGCCACCAGCAGAGATCTAATGGTCTCAGGAAACACCATATATTTT,CATSRDLMVSGNTIYF
.,.,TRBV9,TRBJ2-3,TGTGCCAGCAGCGTAGAAAACCCTTGGGGCGGCTTCACAGATACGCAGTATTTT,CASSVENPWGGFTDTQYF
.,.,TRBV7-9,TRBJ1-2,TGTGCCAGCAGCACCGAAGGGGCAGGGTATGGCTACACCTTC,CASSTEGAGYGYTF
.,.,TRBV9,TRBJ1-1,TGTGCCAGCAGCGTAGGTGTAGGAGGGGAGGCTTTCTTT,CASSVGVGGEAFF
.,.,TRBV19,TRBJ2-2,TGTGCCAGTAGTGGTTGGAGTAGTCGAACCGGGGAGCTGTTTTTT,CASSGWSSRTGELFF
.,.,TRBV5-1,TRBJ2-3,TGCGCCAGCAGTGGGCAGGGCACAGATACGCAGTATTTT,CASSGQGTDTQYF
.,.,TRBV4-3,TRBJ1-3,TGCGCCAGCAGCCAAGATCGCGGCTACTCTGGAAACACCATATATTTT,CASSQDRGYSGNTIYF
.,.,TRBV7-9,TRBJ1-1,TGTGCCAGCAGCTTAGATCCAGGGACGCGGGCTTTCTTT,CASSLDPGTRAFF
.,.,TRBV5-1,TRBJ2-7,TGCGCCAGCAGCCCGAACGGAGGGGTGCGTGGCGAGCAGTACTTC,CASSPNGGVRGEQYF
.,.,TRBV5-4,TRBJ2-2,TGTGCCAGCAGCTTGGTTTTGTGGGGAGCCGGGGAGCTGTTTTTT,CASSLVLWGAGELFF
.,TRBD1,TRBV7-2,TRBJ1-4,TGTGCCAGCAGACGGGACAGGGGAGGGGAAAAACTGTTTTTT,CASRRDRGGEKLFF
.,.,TRBV2,TRBJ1-6,TGTGCCAGCAGTGAAGTGGCCAACTCACCCCTCCACTTT,CASSEVANSPLHF
.,.,TRBV18,TRBJ1-5,TGTGCCAGCTCACCACGGTCCAGTGGAAATCAGCCCCAGCATTTT,CASSPRSSGNQPQHF